This T cell receptor (beta chain) was profiled in a study of CD8+CD57+ T cells in acquired aplastic anemia. Study-level points and caveats: A set of some 28 CD8+ CDR3 sequences was shared between patients and controls, and these sequences appeared highly expressed in patients.

Genomic DNA acted as the template from which TCR beta VDJ combination and CDR3 sequence profiling were carried out. TCRdb used MiXCR to reprocess the reads, holding one entry per CDR3 protein. The table includes roughly 280,000 distinct CDR3 sequences, 45% to 65% detected once. This CDR3 is 15 amino acids long. Looked up from germline, CDR1 is SNHLY and CDR2 is FYNNEI. Patients included in sequencing had previously demonstrated CD8+CD57+ cell expansion by flow cytometry. For this clonotype: No antigen is known for it. Relative to the germline gene, one junction end is altered; a read error may explain this.

The V call is TRBV2, the J call TRBJ2-7; D possibly corresponds to TRBD2 (7 bases). The clonotype was recovered from a human donor with aplastic anemia. The sequencing input was sorted CD4+, CD8+, or CD8+CD57+ T cells (not recorded which) from PBMCs. CDR3 nucleotide sequence: TGTGTCAGCAGTGAAGAACGGGGGGCCGCCTCCAGGCAGTACTTC. Translation: CVSSEERGAASRQYF.